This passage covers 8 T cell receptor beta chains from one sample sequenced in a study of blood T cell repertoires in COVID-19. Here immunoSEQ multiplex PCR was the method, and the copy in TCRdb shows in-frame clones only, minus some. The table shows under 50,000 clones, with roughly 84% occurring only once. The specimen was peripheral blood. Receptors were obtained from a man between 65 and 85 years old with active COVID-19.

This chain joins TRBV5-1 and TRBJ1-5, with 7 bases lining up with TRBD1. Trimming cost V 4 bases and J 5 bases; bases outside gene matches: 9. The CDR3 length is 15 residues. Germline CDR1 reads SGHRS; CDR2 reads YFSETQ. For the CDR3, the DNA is TGCGCCAGCAGCCCCTTACCTCAGGGGGATCAGCCCCAGCATTTT. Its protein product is CASSPLPQGDQPQHF.

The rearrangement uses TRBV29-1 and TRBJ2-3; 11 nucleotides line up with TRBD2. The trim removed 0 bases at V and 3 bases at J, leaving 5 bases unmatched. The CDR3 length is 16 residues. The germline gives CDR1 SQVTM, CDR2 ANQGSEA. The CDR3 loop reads CSVEDPLAGGTDTQYF. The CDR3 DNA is TGCAGCGTTGAAGATCCATTAGCGGGAGGGACAGATACGCAGTATTTT.

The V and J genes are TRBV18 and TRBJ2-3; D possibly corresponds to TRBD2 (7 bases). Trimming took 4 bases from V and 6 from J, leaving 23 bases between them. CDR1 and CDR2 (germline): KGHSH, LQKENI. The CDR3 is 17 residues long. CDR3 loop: CASSRAGGGGPPDTQYF. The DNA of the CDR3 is TGTGCCAGCTCACGCGCTGGGGGCGGGGGCCCCCCGGATACGCAGTATTTT.

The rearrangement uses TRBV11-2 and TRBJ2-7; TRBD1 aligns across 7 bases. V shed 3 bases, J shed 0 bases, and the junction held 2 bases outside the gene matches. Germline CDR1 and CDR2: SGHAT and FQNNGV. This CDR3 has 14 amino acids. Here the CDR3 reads CASSLTGFSYEQYF. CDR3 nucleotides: TGTGCCAGCAGCTTGACAGGGTTCTCCTACGAGCAGTACTTC.

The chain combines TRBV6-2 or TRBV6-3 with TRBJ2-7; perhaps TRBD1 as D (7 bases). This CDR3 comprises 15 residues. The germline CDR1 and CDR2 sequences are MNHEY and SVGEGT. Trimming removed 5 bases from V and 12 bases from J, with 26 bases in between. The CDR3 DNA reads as TGTGCCAGCAGTCCCCGGCGGGGACAGACCCCTGTGCGGTACTTC. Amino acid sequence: CASSPRRGQTPVRYF.

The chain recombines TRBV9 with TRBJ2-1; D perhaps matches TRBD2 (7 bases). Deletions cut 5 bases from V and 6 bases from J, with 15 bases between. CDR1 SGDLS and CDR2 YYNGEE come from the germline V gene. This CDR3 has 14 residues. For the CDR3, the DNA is TGTGCCAGCAGTCGAGGGGGGGCCAGCAATGAGCAGTTCTTC. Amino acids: CASSRGGASNEQFF.

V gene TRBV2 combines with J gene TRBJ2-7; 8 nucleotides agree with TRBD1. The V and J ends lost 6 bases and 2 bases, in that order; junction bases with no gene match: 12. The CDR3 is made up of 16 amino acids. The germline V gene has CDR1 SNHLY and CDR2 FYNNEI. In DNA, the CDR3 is TGTGCCAGCAGGGCAGGCCTTGGACAGGGCGCCTACGAGCAGTACTTC. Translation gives CASRAGLGQGAYEQYF.

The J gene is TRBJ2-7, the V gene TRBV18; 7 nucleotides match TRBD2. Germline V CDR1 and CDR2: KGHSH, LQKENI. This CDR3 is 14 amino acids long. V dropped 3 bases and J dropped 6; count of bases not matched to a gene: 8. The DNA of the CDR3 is TGTGCCAGCTCACCGACAGCGGGGCCCTTCGAGCAGTACTTC. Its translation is CASSPTAGPFEQYF.